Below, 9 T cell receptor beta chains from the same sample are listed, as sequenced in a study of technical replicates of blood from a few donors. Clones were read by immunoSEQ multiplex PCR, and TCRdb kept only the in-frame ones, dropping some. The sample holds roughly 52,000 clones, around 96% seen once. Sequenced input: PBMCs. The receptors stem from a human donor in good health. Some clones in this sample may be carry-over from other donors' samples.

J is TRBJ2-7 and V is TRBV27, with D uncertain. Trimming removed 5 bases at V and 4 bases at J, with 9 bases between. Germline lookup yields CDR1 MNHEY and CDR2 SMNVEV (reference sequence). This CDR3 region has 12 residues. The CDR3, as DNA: TGTGCCAGCAGTCTACCGGGTTACGAGCAGTACTTC. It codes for CASSLPGYEQYF.

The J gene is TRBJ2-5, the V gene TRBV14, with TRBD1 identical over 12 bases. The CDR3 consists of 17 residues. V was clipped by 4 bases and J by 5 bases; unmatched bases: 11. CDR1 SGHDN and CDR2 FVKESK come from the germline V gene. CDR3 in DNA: TGTGCCAGCAGCCCCCTACCGGGACAGGGGGCGGAGGAGACCCAGTACTTC. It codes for CASSPLPGQGAEETQYF.

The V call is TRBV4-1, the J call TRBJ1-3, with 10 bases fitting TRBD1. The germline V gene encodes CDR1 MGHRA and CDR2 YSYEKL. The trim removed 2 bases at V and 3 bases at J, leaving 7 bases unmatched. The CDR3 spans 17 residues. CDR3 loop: CASSQLGQGVGGNTIYF. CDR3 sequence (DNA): TGCGCCAGCAGCCAACTAGGACAGGGGGTTGGTGGAAACACCATATATTTT.

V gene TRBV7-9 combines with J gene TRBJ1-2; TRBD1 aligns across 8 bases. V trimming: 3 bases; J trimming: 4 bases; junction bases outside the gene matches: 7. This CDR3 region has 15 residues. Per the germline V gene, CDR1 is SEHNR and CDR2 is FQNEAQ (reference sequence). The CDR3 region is CASSLTGAFLYGYTF. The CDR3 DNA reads TGTGCCAGCAGCTTGACAGGGGCCTTCCTCTATGGCTACACCTTC.

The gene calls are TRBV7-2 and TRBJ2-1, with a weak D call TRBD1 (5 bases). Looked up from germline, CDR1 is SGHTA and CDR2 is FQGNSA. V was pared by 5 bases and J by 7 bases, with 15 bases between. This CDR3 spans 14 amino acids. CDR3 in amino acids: CASSLGASWNEQFF. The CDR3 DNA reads TGTGCCAGCAGCCTAGGGGCCTCTTGGAATGAGCAGTTCTTC.

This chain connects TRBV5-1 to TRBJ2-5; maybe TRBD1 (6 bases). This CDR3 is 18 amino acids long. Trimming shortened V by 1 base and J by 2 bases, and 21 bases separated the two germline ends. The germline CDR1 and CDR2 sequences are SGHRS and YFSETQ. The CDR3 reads CASSLLGTRDRNQETQYF. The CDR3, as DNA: TGCGCCAGCAGCTTGTTGGGAACGAGAGACAGGAATCAAGAGACCCAGTACTTC. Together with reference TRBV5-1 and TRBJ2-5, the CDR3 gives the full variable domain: KAGVTQTPRYLIKTRGQQVTLSCSPISGHRSVSWYQQTPGQGLQFLFEYFSETQRNKGNFPGRFSGRQFSNSRSEMNVSTLELGDSALYLCASSLLGTRDRNQETQYFGPGTRLLVL.

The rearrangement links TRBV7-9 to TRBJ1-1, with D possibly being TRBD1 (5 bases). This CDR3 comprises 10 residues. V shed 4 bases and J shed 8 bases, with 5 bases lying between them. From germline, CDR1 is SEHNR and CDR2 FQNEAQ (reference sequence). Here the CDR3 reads CASSYREAFF. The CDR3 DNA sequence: TGTGCCAGCAGCTACAGGGAAGCTTTCTTT.

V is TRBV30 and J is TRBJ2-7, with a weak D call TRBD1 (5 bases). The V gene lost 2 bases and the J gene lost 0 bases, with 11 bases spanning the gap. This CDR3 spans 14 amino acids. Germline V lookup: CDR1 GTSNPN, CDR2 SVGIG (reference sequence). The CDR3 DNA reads TGTGCCTGGAGTAGGGGTCGCAGCTCCTACGAGCAGTACTTC. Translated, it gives CAWSRGRSSYEQYF.

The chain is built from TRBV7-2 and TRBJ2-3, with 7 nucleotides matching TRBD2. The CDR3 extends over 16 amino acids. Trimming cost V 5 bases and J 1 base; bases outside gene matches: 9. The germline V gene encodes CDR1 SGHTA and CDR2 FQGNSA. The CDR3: CASSQVGGTGTDTQYF. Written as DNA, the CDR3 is TGTGCCAGCAGCCAGGTGGGGGGGACCGGCACAGATACGCAGTATTTT.